This T cell receptor (beta chain) derives from a study of T cells expressing NK-cell markers. Study context: The study sequenced eight donors, seven HCMV-seropositive and one seronegative.

From its re-call of the 5' RACE reads, TCRdb lists each CDR3 protein once, without DNA. The sample holds some 410,000 distinct CDR3 sequences. In the case of this clonotype: Antigen specificity is unknown.

The study, taken as a whole, reports: One observes that, in several donors, these clonotypes were also the leading ones within the CD3+CD56-NKG2C+ fraction.

Specimen: blood T cells: a sorted CD56 or NKG2C T cell subset, CD4+ or CD8+ T cells, or bulk PBMC T cells (not recorded which). The sequence was obtained from a woman between 18 and 70 years old in good health.

The CDR3 reads CSVEDLGSGGAHNEQFF. This chain links TRBV29-1 with TRBJ2-1; with no DNA, the TCRdb D assignment of TRBD2 cannot be verified. This CDR3 is 17 amino acids long. Germline lookup yields CDR1 SQVTM and CDR2 ANQGSEA.